Below are 22 T cell receptor beta chains sequenced from a single sample in a study of shared clonotypes between healthy human individuals. Libraries were prepared by immunoSEQ multiplex PCR; TCRdb keeps only in-frame clonotypes and omits some of them. The table records 2 million to 3 million clones, approximately 93% of them present only once. The specimen sequenced was naive CD4+ T cells from PBMCs. Documented subset: CD45RA+ positively selected. The receptors were sampled from a young man in good health. Some clones in this sample may be carry-over from other donors' samples.

This clone was observed once. This chain uses TRBV11-2 with TRBJ1-5; 10 bases fit TRBD1. The CDR3 spans 15 residues. CDR1 is SGHAT, CDR2 FQNNGV, per germline. V trimming: 5 bases; J trimming: 2 bases; junction bases outside the gene matches: 3. This CDR3 reads CASSTGTGGNQPQHF. CDR3 nucleotides: TGTGCCAGCAGCACAGGGACAGGGGGCAATCAGCCCCAGCATTTT.

CDR3 amino acids: CASSLGLAVAYEQYF. The DNA of the CDR3 is TGTGCCAGCAGCTTGGGACTAGCGGTTGCCTACGAGCAGTACTTC. The chain joins TRBV7-2 to TRBJ2-7; TRBD2 aligns across 11 bases. The CDR3 length is 15 residues. The V and J ends lost 3 bases and 2 bases, in that order; junction bases with no gene match: 3. Germline CDR1 is SGHTA and CDR2 is FQGNSA.

Note on this clone: Other DNA sequences in this sample translate to the same CDR3. The J gene is TRBJ1-1, the V gene TRBV5-6; D unresolved. V was shortened by 2 bases and J by 4 bases, with 3 bases between the two germline ends. Germline V CDR1 and CDR2: SGHDT, YYEEEE. This CDR3 comprises 11 residues. The CDR3 region is CASSFLTEAFF. The CDR3 region has the DNA TGTGCCAGCAGCTTTCTCACTGAAGCTTTCTTT.

V usage is TRBV11-1 and J usage is TRBJ2-7, with D possibly TRBD2 on 7 matching bases. Trimming took off 5 bases at V and 0 bases at J, with 14 bases between the two ends. The CDR3 has 15 amino acids. Germline-derived CDR1 and CDR2 are SGHAT and FQDESV (reference sequence). CDR3: CASSRGGVSSYEQYF. The CDR3, as DNA: TGTGCCAGCAGCCGAGGGGGGGTAAGCTCCTACGAGCAGTACTTC. The whole variable domain, filled in from reference TRBV11-1 and TRBJ2-7, reads EAEVAQSPRYKITEKSQAVAFWCDPISGHATLYWYRQILGQGPELLVQFQDESVVDDSQLPKDRFSAERLKGVDSTLKIQPAELGDSAMYLCASSRGGVSSYEQYFGPGTRLTVT.

The CDR3 loop is CASRKRVLGNTEAFF. The CDR3 DNA is TGTGCCAGCAGAAAGCGCGTTTTGGGGAACACTGAAGCTTTCTTT. V gene TRBV28 combines with J gene TRBJ1-1; no firm D call. V was cut by 6 bases and J by 1 base, with 15 bases left in between. Germline CDR1 and CDR2: MDHEN and SYDVKM. The CDR3 runs to 15 residues.

The rearrangement links TRBV5-8 to TRBJ2-7; 7 bases match TRBD2. The CDR3 has 11 amino acids. Germline loops: CDR1 SGHTS, CDR2 YDEGEE. In DNA, the CDR3 is TGTATGGGGGGGGTATCCTACGAGCAGTACTTC. Its translation: CMGGVSYEQYF. The full variable domain, its missing parts supplied by reference TRBV5-8 and TRBJ2-7, is EAGVTQSPTHLIKTRGQQATLRCSPISGHTSVYWYQQALGLGLQFLLWYDEGEERNRGNFPPRFSGRQFPNYSSELNVNALELEDSALYLCMGGVSYEQYFGPGTRLTVT.

The genes are TRBV7-2 and TRBJ2-5; no clear D gene. Trimming left V 3 bases short and J 4 bases short, with 6 bases between. Germline V gene lookup returns CDR1 SGHTA and CDR2 FQGNSA. The CDR3 consists of 12 residues. The CDR3 DNA reads TGTGCCAGCAGCTTCCCTCCAGAGACCCAGTACTTC. Protein: CASSFPPETQYF.

V usage is TRBV7-2 and J usage is TRBJ2-5; possibly TRBD2 for D (6 bases). The CDR3 extends over 13 amino acids. In germline, CDR1 is SGHTA, CDR2 FQGNSA. V was trimmed by 5 bases and J by 5 bases, leaving 12 bases between them. The CDR3 DNA reads as TGTGCCAGCAGCCGCGGGGTATGGGAGACCCAGTACTTC. Translation gives CASSRGVWETQYF.

This sequence joins TRBV25-1 and TRBJ2-6, with D unclear. The CDR3 is made up of 13 amino acids. Trimming pared 7 bases from V and 0 bases from J, leaving 4 bases between. Germline CDR1 is MGHDK and CDR2 is SYGVNS. Here the CDR3 reads CASTSSGANVLTF. CDR3 nucleotides: TGTGCCAGCACCAGCTCTGGGGCCAACGTCCTGACTTTC.

The CDR3 bases are TGTGCCAGCAGTTTTCGTTCGGGGAGTAGGATGAACACTGAAGCTTTCTTT. Translating gives CASSFRSGSRMNTEAFF. The chain has TRBV28 and TRBJ1-1; D gene unclear. Germline lookup yields CDR1 MDHEN and CDR2 SYDVKM. V lost 3 bases, J lost 0 bases, and 17 bases lay in between. The CDR3 runs to 17 residues.

The rearrangement links TRBV7-2 to TRBJ1-3; D unresolved. The CDR3 consists of 14 residues. With 2 bases removed from V and 4 bases from J, the gap between germline ends came to 9 bases. Per germline, CDR1 SGHTA and CDR2 FQGNSA. The CDR3 nucleotides read TGTGCCAGCAGCTTAAGGGTGCCGGGAAACACCATATATTTT. It is translated as CASSLRVPGNTIYF.

In nucleotides, the CDR3 is TGTGCCAGCAGCTCTGCAACTAATGAAAAACTGTTTTTT. As protein: CASSSATNEKLFF. The gene calls are TRBV7-9 and TRBJ1-4; D ambiguous. This CDR3 contains 13 residues. Trimming removed 4 bases at V and 0 bases at J, with 3 bases between. Germline V gene sequence: CDR1 SEHNR, CDR2 FQNEAQ (reference sequence).

The V and J genes are TRBV5-1 and TRBJ1-1; 9 bases fit TRBD1. This CDR3 contains 13 residues. CDR1 is SGHRS, CDR2 YFSETQ, per germline. The V gene end was trimmed by 0 bases and the J gene end by 6 bases; junction bases not matched to a gene: 0. The CDR3 DNA follows: TGCGCCAGCAGCTTGGACAGGGGGCCTGAAGCTTTCTTT. It codes for CASSLDRGPEAFF.

This chain links TRBV5-4 with TRBJ1-1; D may be TRBD1 (6 bases). Germline values: CDR1 SGHNT, CDR2 YYREEE (reference sequence). The V and J ends lost 1 base and 0 bases respectively, with 10 bases between them. The CDR3 runs to 15 residues. The CDR3 nucleotides are TGTGCCAGCAGCTTGTCTAGGGGGATGAACACTGAAGCTTTCTTT. Its protein product is CASSLSRGMNTEAFF.

The gene calls are TRBV5-4 and TRBJ2-7, with D possibly called TRBD1 or TRBD2 (5 bases each). V was pared by 5 bases and J by 7 bases, with 22 bases between. The germline CDR1 and CDR2 sequences are SGHNT and YYREEE (reference sequence). This CDR3 spans 15 amino acids. The CDR3 reads CASRTAGLGTGEQYF. The CDR3, as DNA: TGTGCCAGCAGGACTGCAGGGTTAGGGACGGGGGAGCAGTACTTC.

In its sample, this clone was seen once. This same CDR3 is encoded by further DNA sequences in the sample. This chain connects TRBV28 to TRBJ1-4; 12 bases agree with TRBD1. V shed 5 bases and J 8 bases; nucleotides not matched to a gene: 6. The CDR3 runs 15 residues. Germline loops: CDR1 MDHEN, CDR2 SYDVKM. Here the CDR3 DNA reads TGTGCCAGCAGTGGTGGGGACAGGGGGCGCGAAAAACTGTTTTTT. This codes for CASSGGDRGREKLFF.

This clone occurred once. The chain links TRBV19 to TRBJ1-2; possibly TRBD1 for D (5 bases). The CDR3 is made up of 12 amino acids. Trimming took 3 bases from V and 8 from J, leaving 10 bases between them. CDR1 is LNHDA and CDR2 is SQIVND in the germline V gene (reference sequence). The CDR3 sequence: CASSMGRVGYTF. CDR3 nucleotides: TGTGCCAGTAGTATGGGCAGGGTCGGCTACACCTTC. Full variable domain (rest looked up from reference TRBV19 and TRBJ1-2): DGGITQSPKYLFRKEGQNVTLSCEQNLNHDAMYWYRQDPGQGLRLIYYSQIVNDFQKGDIAEGYSVSREKKESFPLTVTSAQKNPTAFYLCASSMGRVGYTFGSGTRLTVV.

This chain's CDR3 is CASSSYQLTFYNEQFF. CDR3 bases: TGTGCCAGCAGCTCCTATCAGCTCACTTTCTACAATGAGCAGTTCTTC. The chain joins TRBV7-8 to TRBJ2-1; D is undetermined. CDR1 and CDR2 from the germline V gene are SGHVS and FQNEAQ. V was shortened by 4 bases and J by 3 bases, with 16 bases between the two germline ends. CDR3 length equals 16 residues.

The rearrangement joins TRBV27 to TRBJ1-3; possibly TRBD1 for D (5 bases). CDR1 and CDR2 from the germline V gene are MNHEY and SMNVEV (reference sequence). Trimming cost V 3 bases and J 0 bases, with 12 bases left between them. CDR3 length equals 16 residues. CDR3 in DNA: TGTGCCAGCAGTTTGGGGCCAGGTTTCTCTGGAAACACCATATATTTT. Encoded protein: CASSLGPGFSGNTIYF.

The rearrangement uses TRBV7-9 and TRBJ2-5; D gene ambiguous. CDR3 size: 17 residues. Germline V gene data show CDR1 as SEHNR and CDR2 as FQNEAQ (reference sequence). Trimming removed 5 bases from V and 9 bases from J, with 28 bases in between. CDR3 in DNA: TGTGCCAGCAGCCCACGACCGTACAACCACCCACTCTCCGCCCAGTACTTC. The encoded protein is CASSPRPYNHPLSAQYF.

The J gene is TRBJ2-3, the V gene TRBV4-3; TRBD1 matches at 8 bases. Trimming at V came to 0 bases and at J to 2 bases, leaving 7 bases not matched to a gene. This CDR3 contains 17 residues. Germline values: CDR1 LGHNA, CDR2 YSLEER. The CDR3 bases are TGCGCCAGCAGCCAAGACCCCACAGGGGGATACACAGATACGCAGTATTTT. Protein: CASSQDPTGGYTDTQYF.

This rearrangement joins TRBV7-9 to TRBJ2-7; D is possibly TRBD1 (5 bases). CDR1 is SEHNR, CDR2 FQNEAQ, per germline (reference sequence). V was pared by 2 bases and J by 4 bases, with 9 bases between. The CDR3 is made up of 13 amino acids. The CDR3 DNA reads TGTGCCAGCAGCTTAAACCCAGGGTACGAGCAGTACTTC. Translation: CASSLNPGYEQYF.